The sequence of this TCR beta chain was determined in a study of cytomegalovirus exposure and HLA in healthy donors. Both 60 Vbeta primers and 13 Jbeta primers went into the PCR. Sequencing used immunoSEQ multiplex PCR; TCRdb keeps in-frame clones, though not all of them. The profile shows 160,000 or so clones, 85% of them singletons. Among the donors, all were healthy bone marrow donors. In nominal health when sampled, donors likely had unrecorded immune exposures nonetheless. This clone has a single count. Trimming removed 0 bases from V and 0 bases from J, with 16 bases in between. Germline V gives CDR1 SGHRS, CDR2 YFSETQ. The CDR3 is made up of 19 amino acids.

The clonotype comes from a woman in her late teens or twenties in good health and CMV-seronegative. Material: PBMCs. The genes are TRBV5-1 and TRBJ2-6; weak D call: TRBD2 (6 bases). Written as DNA, the CDR3 is TGCGCCAGCAGCTTGGGGGTTGGCGGGACCTACTCTGGGGCCAACGTCCTGACTTTC. Amino acid sequence: CASSLGVGGTYSGANVLTF.